In its sample, the clone carrying this TCR beta chain was seen once. These data originate in a study of CD8 T cells in Susac syndrome. Turning to the study itself: Intravenous immunoglobulin alone or corticosteroids were being given to patients with Susac syndrome at blood draw, unless they were therapy-naive.

A quantity of about 0.5 to 1 ug RNA underwent reverse transcription using random hexamers. TCRdb used MiXCR to reprocess the immunoSEQ multiplex PCR reads, holding one entry per CDR3 protein. The table lists approximately 190,000 distinct CDR3 sequences, approximately 95% of them singletons. From blood CD8+ and CD4+ T cells, TCR beta sequences were generated. Purification of the CD8+ and CD4+ T cells relied on negative isolation, and TEMRA cells underwent FACS enrichment. There are 15 residues in the CDR3. V was shortened by 3 bases and J by 3 bases, with 14 bases between the two germline ends. Germline-derived CDR1 and CDR2 are SGHRS and YFSETQ.

The clonotype originates from a human donor with Susac syndrome. The V gene is TRBV5-1, the J gene TRBJ2-3, with D maybe TRBD2 (6 bases). Sequencing was carried out using CD4+ T cells from PBMCs. In DNA, the CDR3 is TGCGCCAGCAGCTGGAGGGAAGGATGGACAGATACGCAGTATTTT. Translation: CASSWREGWTDTQYF.